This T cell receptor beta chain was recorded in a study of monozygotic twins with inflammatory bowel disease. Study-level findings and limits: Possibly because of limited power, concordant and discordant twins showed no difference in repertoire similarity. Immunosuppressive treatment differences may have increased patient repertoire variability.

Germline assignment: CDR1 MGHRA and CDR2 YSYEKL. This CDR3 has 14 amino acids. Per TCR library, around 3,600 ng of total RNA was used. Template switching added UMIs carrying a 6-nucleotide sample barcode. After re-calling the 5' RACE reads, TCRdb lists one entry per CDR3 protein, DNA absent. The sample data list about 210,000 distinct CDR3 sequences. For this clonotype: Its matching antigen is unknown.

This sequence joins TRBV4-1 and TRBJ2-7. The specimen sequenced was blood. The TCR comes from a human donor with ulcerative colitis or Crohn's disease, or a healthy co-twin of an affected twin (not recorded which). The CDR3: CASSQTGRPYEQYF.